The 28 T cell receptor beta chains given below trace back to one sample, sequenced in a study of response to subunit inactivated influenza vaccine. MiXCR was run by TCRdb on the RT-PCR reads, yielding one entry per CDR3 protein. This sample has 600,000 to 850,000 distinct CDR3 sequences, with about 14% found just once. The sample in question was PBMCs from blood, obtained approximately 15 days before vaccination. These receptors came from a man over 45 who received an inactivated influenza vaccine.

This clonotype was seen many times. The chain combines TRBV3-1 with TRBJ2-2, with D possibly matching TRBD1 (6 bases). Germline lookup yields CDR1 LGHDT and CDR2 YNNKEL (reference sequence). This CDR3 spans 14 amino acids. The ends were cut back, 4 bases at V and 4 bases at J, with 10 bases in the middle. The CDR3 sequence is CASSPGVVTGELFF. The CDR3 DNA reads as TGTGCCAGCAGCCCAGGGGTTGTCACCGGGGAGCTGTTTTTT.

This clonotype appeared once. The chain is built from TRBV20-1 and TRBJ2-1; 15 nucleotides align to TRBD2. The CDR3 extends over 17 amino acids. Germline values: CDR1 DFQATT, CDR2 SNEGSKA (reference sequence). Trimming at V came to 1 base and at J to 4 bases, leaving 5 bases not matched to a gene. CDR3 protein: CSARGTSGRAAYNEQFF. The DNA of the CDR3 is TGCAGTGCTAGAGGGACTAGCGGGAGGGCGGCGTACAATGAGCAGTTCTTC.

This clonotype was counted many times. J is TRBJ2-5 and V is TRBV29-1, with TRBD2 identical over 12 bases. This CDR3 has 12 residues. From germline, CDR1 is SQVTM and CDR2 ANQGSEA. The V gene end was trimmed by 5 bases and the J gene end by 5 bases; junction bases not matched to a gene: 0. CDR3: CSVLAGGETQYF. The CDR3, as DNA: TGCAGCGTTCTAGCGGGAGGGGAGACCCAGTACTTC.

The CDR3 here is CASSQDQGAFQYF. The CDR3 DNA reads TGCGCCAGCAGCCAAGACCAGGGGGCCTTCCAGTACTTC. The chain employs TRBV4-1 and TRBJ2-5, with 8 bases fitting TRBD1. The germline gives CDR1 MGHRA, CDR2 YSYEKL. The length of the CDR3 is 13 residues. After removal of 0 bases from V and 10 bases from J, the junction contained 4 bases not matched to a gene.

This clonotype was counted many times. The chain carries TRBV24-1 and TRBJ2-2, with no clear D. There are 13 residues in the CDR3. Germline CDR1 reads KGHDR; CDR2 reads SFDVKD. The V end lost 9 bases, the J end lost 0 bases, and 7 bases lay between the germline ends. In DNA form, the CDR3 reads TGTGCCACCGACACCCCGAACACCGGGGAGCTGTTTTTT. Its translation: CATDTPNTGELFF.

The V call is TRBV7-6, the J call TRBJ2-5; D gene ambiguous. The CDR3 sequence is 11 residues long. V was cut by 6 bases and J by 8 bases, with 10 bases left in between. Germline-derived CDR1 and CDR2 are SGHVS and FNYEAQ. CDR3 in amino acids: CASRGQRTQYF. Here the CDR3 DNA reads TGTGCCAGCAGGGGTCAAAGAACCCAGTACTTC.

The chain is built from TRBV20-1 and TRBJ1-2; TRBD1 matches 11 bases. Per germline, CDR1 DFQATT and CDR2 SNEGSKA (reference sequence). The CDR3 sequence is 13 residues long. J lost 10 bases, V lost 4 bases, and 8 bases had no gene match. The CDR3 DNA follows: TGCAGTGCTACTCCCCGGACAGGGGGCAACTACACCTTC. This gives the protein CSATPRTGGNYTF.

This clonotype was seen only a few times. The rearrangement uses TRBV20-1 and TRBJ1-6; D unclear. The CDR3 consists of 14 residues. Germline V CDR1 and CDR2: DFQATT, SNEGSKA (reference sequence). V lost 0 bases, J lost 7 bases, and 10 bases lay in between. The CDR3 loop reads CSARDLALNSPLHF. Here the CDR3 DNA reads TGCAGTGCTAGAGATCTGGCCCTAAATTCACCCCTCCACTTT.

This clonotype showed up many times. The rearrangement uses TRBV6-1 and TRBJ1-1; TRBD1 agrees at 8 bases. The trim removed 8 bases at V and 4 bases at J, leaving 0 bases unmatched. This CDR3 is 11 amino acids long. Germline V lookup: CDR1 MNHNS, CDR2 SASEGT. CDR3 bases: TGTGCCAGCGACAGGGGCACTGAAGCTTTCTTT. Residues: CASDRGTEAFF.

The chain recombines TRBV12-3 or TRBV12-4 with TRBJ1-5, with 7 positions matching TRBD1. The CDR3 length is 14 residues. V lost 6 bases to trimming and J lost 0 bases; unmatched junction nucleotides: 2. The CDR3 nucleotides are TGTGCCAGCAGGGGACAGAATAGCAATCAGCCCCAGCATTTT. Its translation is CASRGQNSNQPQHF.

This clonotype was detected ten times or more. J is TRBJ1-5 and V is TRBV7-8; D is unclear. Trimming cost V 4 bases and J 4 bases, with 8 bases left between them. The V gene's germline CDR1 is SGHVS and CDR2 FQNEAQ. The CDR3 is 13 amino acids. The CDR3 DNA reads TGTGCCAGCAGCTATGACCGAAATCAGCCCCAGCATTTT. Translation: CASSYDRNQPQHF.

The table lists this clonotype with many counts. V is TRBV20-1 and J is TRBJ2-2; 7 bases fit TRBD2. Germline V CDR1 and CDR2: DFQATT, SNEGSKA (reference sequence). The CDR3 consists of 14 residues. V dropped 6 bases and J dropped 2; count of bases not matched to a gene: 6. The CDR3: CSATGTTNTGELFF. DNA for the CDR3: TGCAGTGCAACCGGGACTACCAACACCGGGGAGCTGTTTTTT.

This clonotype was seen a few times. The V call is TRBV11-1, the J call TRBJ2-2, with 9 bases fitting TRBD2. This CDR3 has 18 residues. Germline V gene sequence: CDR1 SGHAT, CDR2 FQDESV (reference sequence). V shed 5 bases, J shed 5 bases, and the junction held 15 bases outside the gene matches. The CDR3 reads CASSLVDSGRVTTGELFF. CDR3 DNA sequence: TGTGCCAGCAGCCTCGTCGATAGCGGGAGAGTAACGACCGGGGAGCTGTTTTTT.

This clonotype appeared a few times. The CDR3 DNA reads as TGTGCCAGCAGTCTCACAGGGGGGGGTTTGGGACGCGTGCAGTTCTTC. This codes for CASSLTGGGLGRVQFF. The chain is built from TRBV12-3 or TRBV12-4 and TRBJ2-1; weak D call: TRBD1 (8 bases). Trimming cost V 5 bases and J 12 bases, with 26 bases left between them. There are 16 residues in the CDR3.

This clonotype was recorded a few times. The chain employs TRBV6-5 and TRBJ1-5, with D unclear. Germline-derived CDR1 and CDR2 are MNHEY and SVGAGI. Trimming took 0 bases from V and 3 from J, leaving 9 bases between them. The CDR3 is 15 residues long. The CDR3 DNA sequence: TGTGCCAGCAGTTACTCTACGGTGAACAATCAGCCCCAGCATTTT. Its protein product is CASSYSTVNNQPQHF.

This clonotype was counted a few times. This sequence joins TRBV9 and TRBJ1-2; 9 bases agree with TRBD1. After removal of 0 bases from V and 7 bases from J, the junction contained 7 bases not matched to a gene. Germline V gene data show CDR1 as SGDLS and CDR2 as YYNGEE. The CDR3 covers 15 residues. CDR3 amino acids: CASSVAGQGTGGYTF. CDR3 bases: TGTGCCAGCAGCGTAGCTGGACAGGGGACAGGTGGCTACACCTTC.

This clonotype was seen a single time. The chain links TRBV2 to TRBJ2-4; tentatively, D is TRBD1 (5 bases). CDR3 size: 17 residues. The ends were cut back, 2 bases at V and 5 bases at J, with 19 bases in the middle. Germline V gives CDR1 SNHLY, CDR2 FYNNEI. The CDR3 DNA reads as TGTGCCAGCAGTGAAAGACGGACACTGGGCGTGCAAAACATTCAGTACTTC. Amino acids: CASSERRTLGVQNIQYF.

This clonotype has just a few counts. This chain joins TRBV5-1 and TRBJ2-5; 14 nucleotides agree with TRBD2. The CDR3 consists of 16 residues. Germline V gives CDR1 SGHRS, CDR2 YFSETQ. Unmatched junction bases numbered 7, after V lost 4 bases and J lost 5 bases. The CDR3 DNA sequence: TGCGCCAGCAGCCAGGGACTAGCGGGAGCCCGTGAGACCCAGTACTTC. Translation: CASSQGLAGARETQYF.

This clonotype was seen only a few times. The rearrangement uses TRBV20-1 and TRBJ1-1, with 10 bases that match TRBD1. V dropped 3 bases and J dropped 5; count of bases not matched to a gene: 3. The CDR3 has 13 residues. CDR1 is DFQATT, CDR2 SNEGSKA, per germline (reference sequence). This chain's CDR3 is CSARGTGVTEAFF. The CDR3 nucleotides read TGCAGTGCTAGGGGGACAGGGGTTACTGAAGCTTTCTTT.

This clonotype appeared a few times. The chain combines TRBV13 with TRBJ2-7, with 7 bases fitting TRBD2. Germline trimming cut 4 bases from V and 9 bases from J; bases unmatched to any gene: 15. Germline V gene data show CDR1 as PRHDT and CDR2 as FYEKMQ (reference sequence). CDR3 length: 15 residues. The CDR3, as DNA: TGTGCCAGCAGCTCCATTAGCGGGTCCCAACCCCTGCAGTACTTC. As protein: CASSSISGSQPLQYF.

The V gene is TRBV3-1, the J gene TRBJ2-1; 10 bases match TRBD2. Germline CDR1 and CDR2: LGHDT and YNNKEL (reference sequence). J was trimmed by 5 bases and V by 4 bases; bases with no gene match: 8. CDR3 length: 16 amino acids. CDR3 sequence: CASSPSGSGGNNEQFF. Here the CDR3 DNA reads TGTGCCAGCAGCCCCAGTGGTAGCGGGGGGAACAATGAGCAGTTCTTC.

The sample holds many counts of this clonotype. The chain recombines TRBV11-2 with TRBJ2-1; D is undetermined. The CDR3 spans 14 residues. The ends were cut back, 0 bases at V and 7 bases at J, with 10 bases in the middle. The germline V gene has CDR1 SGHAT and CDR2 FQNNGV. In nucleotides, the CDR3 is TGTGCCAGCAGCTTAGAAAGGCTGCAAAATGAGCAGTTCTTC. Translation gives CASSLERLQNEQFF.

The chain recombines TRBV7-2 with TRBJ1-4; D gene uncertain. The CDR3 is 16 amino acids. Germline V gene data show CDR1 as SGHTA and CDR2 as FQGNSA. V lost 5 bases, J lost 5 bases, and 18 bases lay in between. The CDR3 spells CASSQLVRSENEKLFF. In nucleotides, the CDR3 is TGTGCCAGCAGCCAATTAGTCCGCTCTGAAAATGAAAAACTGTTTTTT.

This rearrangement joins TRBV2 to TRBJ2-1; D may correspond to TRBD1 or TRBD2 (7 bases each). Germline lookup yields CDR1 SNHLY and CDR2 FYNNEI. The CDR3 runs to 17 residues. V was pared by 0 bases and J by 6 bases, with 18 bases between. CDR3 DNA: TGTGCCAGCAGTGAAGCCTGGAGGGCAGGGGGGGTCAATGAGCAGTTCTTC. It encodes CASSEAWRAGGVNEQFF.

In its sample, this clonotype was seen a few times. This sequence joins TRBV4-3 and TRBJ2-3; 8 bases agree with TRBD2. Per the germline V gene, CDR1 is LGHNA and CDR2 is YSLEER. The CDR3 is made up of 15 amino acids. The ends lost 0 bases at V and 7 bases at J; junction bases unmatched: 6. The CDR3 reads CASSQDKASGYTQYF. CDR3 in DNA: TGCGCCAGCAGCCAAGATAAGGCTAGCGGGTATACGCAGTATTTT.

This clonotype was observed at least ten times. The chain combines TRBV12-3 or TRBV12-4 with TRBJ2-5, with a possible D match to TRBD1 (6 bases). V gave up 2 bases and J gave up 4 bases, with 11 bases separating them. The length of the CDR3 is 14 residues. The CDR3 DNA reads TGTGCCAGCAGTTTAACAGGGATCCCAGAGACCCAGTACTTC. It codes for CASSLTGIPETQYF.

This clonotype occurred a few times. The CDR3 DNA is TGTGCCAGCAGCTTGGACGGTTACCTGAACACTGAAGCTTTCTTT. This encodes CASSLDGYLNTEAFF. The chain couples TRBV7-9 to TRBJ1-1; D is undetermined. Germline V lookup: CDR1 SEHNR, CDR2 FQNEAQ (reference sequence). CDR3 length: 15 amino acids. Trimming stripped 3 bases from V and 0 bases from J, with 11 bases between.

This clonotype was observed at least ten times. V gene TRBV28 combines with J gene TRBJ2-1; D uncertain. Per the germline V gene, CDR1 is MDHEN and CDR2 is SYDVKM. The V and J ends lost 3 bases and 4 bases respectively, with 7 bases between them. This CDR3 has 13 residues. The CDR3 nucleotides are TGTGCCAGCAGTTTCGGCGGTTACAATGAGCAGTTCTTC. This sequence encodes CASSFGGYNEQFF.